Given below is one T cell receptor beta chain in context. Its antigen is unknown. These data are taken from a study of cytomegalovirus exposure and HLA in healthy donors. Findings of the study overall: With later analysis, a missense DCLRE1C variant became linked to TCR beta V- and J-gene trimming. Among TCR sequences, most were rare, though some public TCRs appeared in many donors.

In the PCR, 60 Vbeta and 13 Jbeta primers were used. Clones were sequenced by immunoSEQ multiplex PCR, and TCRdb holds only the in-frame ones, with some missing. The sample lists approximately 70,000 clones; 74% were seen once. V was cut by 6 bases and J by 2 bases, with 8 bases left in between. The germline CDR1 and CDR2 sequences are SGHVS and FQNEAQ. The CDR3 spans 13 residues. Sequenced: PBMCs. V gene TRBV7-8 combines with J gene TRBJ1-3, with D unresolved. The receptor was isolated from a woman in her sixties in good health and CMV-seropositive. The DNA of the CDR3 is TGTGCCAGCAGGGGCGGGGCTGGAAACACCATATATTTT. Amino acids: CASRGGAGNTIYF.